Listed here is a single T cell receptor (beta chain). TCRdb's table, derived via immunoSEQ multiplex PCR, lists solely in-frame clones and lacks some. The sample holds some 45,000 clones, roughly 86% seen once. The germline CDR1 and CDR2 sequences are LNHDA and SQIVND (reference sequence). The CDR3 loop spans 15 amino acids. J gave up 1 base and V 6 bases, and 6 bases lay outside the gene matches. This sample is part of a study of blood T cell repertoires in COVID-19. As for the study in general: Sample material is recorded as cDNA or gDNA derived from T cells, B-cell-depleted T cells, or PBMCs.

The material sequenced was peripheral blood. The chain is built from TRBV19 and TRBJ2-1, with TRBD1 identical over 7 bases. This clonotype was sampled from a human donor in a cohort sampled during active COVID-19. CDR3 amino acids: CASRSTGVSYNEQFF. The CDR3 DNA is TGTGCCAGTAGAAGTACAGGGGTTTCCTACAATGAGCAGTTCTTC.